Described below is a single T cell receptor beta chain sequence and its context. The data are from a study of blood T cell repertoires in COVID-19. Study information: COVID-19 samples collected from the United States, Italy and Spain covered acute and convalescent phases.

Germline V lookup: CDR1 LGHNA, CDR2 YSLEER. Trimming removed 0 bases from V and 6 bases from J, with 8 bases in between. The length of the CDR3 is 14 residues. Under the authors' procedure: Reference gene primer amplification gave estimated nucleated cell counts. Repertoires were generated with immunoSEQ multiplex PCR, while TCRdb's copy carries only in-frame clones and drops some. V, J and clone size are those of that table, while D and trimming were read from the DNA. The sample yields about 190,000 clones, around three quarters seen once. Sequenced: peripheral blood. This clonotype was obtained from a man in his fifties or sixties with active or convalescent COVID-19. The gene calls are TRBV4-3 and TRBJ2-2, with unresolved D. The CDR3 DNA sequence: TGCGCCAGCAGCCAAGACACGGGTCCCGGGGAGCTGTTTTTT. It specifies CASSQDTGPGELFF.